This T cell receptor beta chain was observed in a study of blood T cell repertoires in COVID-19. The wider study: From the United States, Italy and Spain came samples of acute and convalescent COVID-19. In each case, the material was cDNA or gDNA derived from T cells, B-cell-depleted T cells, or PBMCs.

Germline CDR1 and CDR2: MNHEY and SMNVEV (reference sequence). V was shortened by 8 bases and J by 4 bases, with 11 bases between the two germline ends. CDR3 size: 12 residues. In its sample, this clone was seen once. Study processing details: Using reference gene primer amplification, nucleated cell counts were estimated. Only in-frame clones appear in the TCRdb table, and some are missing; sequencing was by immunoSEQ multiplex PCR. V and J calls and clone size are given by that table; D and trimming were obtained from the DNA. The table shows 150,000 to 200,000 clones, with around 88% occurring only once.

V gene TRBV27 combines with J gene TRBJ1-2, with a possible D match to TRBD1 (6 bases). The sample taken for sequencing was peripheral blood. This TCR derives from a woman in her twenties or thirties with acute or convalescent COVID-19. CDR3 residues: CASWDKGYGYTF. The CDR3 DNA is TGTGCCAGCTGGGACAAGGGCTATGGCTACACCTTC.